This TCR beta chain was recovered during a study of blood T cell repertoires in COVID-19. For the study at large: Sources were T cells, B-cell-depleted T cells, or PBMCs; the material itself was cDNA or gDNA.

As processed by the authors: From reference gene primer amplification, estimates of nucleated cell counts were derived. Some clones are missing from TCRdb's copy, which holds only in-frame ones; the method was immunoSEQ multiplex PCR. Clonal size and the V and J genes are those of that table, whereas D and trimming came from the DNA. The profile covers some 160,000 clones, with approximately 87% appearing a single time and about 9.3% taken by the ten largest. Seattle cases were enrolled at active infection and followed longitudinally. V lost 5 bases, J lost 4 bases, and 4 bases stayed unmatched. The CDR3 extends over 14 amino acids. Germline V lookup: CDR1 MNHEY, CDR2 SMNVEV (reference sequence).

Sequenced material: peripheral blood. This sequence was found in a woman in her seventies with COVID-19, enrolled during active disease. The chain couples TRBV27 to TRBJ1-2, with 10 bases matching TRBD1. The CDR3 sequence is CASSEGQGPYGYTF. The DNA for the CDR3 is TGTGCCAGCAGTGAGGGACAGGGGCCCTATGGCTACACCTTC.